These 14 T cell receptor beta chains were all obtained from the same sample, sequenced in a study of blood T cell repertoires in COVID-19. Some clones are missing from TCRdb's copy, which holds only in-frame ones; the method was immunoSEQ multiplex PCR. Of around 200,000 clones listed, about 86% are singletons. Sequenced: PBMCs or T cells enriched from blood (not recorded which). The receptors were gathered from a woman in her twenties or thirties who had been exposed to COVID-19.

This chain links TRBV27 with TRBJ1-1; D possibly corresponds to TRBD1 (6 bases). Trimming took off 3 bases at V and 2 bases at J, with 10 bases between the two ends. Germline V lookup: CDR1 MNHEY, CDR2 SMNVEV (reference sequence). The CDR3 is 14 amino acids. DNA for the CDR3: TGTGCCAGCAGTTTGGTGGGGGCAAACACTGAAGCTTTCTTT. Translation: CASSLVGANTEAFF.

Here the CDR3 reads CATSDSNFPTDTQYF. CDR3 nucleotide sequence: TGTGCCACCAGTGATAGTAACTTCCCCACAGATACGCAGTATTTT. This chain uses TRBV24-1 with TRBJ2-3; unclear D gene. This CDR3 is built from 15 residues. Looked up from germline, CDR1 is KGHDR and CDR2 is SFDVKD. V lost 3 bases and J 2 bases, leaving 11 bases between the germline ends.

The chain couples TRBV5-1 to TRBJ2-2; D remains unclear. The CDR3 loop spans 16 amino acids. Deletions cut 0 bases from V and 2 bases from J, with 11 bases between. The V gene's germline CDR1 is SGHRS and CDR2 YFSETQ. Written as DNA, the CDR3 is TGCGCCAGCAGCTTGGTCTTTGCAGGCAACACCGGGGAGCTGTTTTTT. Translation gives CASSLVFAGNTGELFF.

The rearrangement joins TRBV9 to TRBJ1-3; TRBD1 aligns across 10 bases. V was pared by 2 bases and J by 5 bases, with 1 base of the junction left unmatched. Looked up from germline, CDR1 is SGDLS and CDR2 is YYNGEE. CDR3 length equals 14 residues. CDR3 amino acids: CASSVTGGRNTIYF. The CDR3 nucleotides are TGTGCCAGCAGCGTGACAGGGGGCAGAAACACCATATATTTT.

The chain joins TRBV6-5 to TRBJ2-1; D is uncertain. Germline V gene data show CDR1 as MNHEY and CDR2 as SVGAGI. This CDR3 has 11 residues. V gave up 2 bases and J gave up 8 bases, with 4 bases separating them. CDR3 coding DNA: TGTGCCAGCAGTTACCGCGATGAGCAGTTCTTC. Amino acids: CASSYRDEQFF.

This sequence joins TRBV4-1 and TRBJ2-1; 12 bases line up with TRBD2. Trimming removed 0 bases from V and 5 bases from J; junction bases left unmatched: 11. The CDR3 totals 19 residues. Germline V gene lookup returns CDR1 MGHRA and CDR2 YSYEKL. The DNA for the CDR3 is TGCGCCAGCAGCCAAGATCAGACGGGACTAGCGGGTACGAACAATGAGCAGTTCTTC. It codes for CASSQDQTGLAGTNNEQFF.

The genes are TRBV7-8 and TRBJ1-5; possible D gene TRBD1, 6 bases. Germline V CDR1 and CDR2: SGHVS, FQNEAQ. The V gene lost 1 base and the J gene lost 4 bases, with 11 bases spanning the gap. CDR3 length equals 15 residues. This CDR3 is CASSLGGQINQPQHF. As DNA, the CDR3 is TGTGCCAGCAGCTTAGGAGGACAGATTAATCAGCCCCAGCATTTT.

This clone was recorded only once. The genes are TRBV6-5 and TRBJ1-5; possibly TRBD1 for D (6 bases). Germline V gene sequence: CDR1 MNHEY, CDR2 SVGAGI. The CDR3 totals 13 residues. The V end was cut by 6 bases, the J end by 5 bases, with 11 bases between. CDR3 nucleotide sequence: TGTGCCAGCAGCCCCCAGGGGCATCAGCCCCAGCATTTT. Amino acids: CASSPQGHQPQHF.

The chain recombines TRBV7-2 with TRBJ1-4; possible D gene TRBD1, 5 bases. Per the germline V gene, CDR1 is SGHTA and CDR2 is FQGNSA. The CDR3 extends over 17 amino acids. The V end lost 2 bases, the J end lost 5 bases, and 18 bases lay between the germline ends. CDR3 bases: TGTGCCAGCAGCTTAAGGGGCTTTGGGGGACTGAATGAAAAACTGTTTTTT. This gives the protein CASSLRGFGGLNEKLFF.

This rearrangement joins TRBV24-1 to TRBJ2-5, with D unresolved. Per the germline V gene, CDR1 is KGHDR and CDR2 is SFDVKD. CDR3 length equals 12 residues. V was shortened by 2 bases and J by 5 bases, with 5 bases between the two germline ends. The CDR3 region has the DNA TGTGCCACCAGTGATTCCAGGGAGACCCAGTACTTC. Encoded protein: CATSDSRETQYF.

The CDR3 protein is CASSQALVGGEKLFF. The CDR3 DNA is TGTGCCAGCAGCCAAGCGTTGGTCGGTGGTGAAAAACTGTTTTTT. The chain couples TRBV3-1 (or the pseudogene TRBV3-2) to TRBJ1-4; unclear D gene. The CDR3 sequence is 15 residues long. CDR1 LGHDT and CDR2 YNNKEL come from the germline V gene (reference sequence). Trimming took off 1 base at V and 7 bases at J, with 13 bases between the two ends.

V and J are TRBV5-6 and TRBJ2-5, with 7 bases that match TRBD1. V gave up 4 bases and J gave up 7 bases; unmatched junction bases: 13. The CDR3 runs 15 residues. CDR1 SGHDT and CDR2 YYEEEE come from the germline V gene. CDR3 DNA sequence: TGTGCCAGCAGCCCGGGACAGCCTTTGCGTGGGACCCAGTACTTC. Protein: CASSPGQPLRGTQYF.

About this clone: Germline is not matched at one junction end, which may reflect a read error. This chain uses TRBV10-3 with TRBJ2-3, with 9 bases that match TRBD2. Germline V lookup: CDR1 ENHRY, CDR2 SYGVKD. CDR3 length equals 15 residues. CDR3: CATSTSSGDTDTQYF. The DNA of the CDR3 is TGTGCCACCAGTACTTCTAGCGGGGATACAGATACGCAGTATTTT.

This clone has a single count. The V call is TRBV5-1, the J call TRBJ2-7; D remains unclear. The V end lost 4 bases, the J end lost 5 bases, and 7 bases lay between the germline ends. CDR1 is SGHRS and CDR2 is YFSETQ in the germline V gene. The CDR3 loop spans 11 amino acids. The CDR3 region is CASSEDHEQYF. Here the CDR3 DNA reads TGCGCCAGCAGCGAGGATCACGAGCAGTACTTC.